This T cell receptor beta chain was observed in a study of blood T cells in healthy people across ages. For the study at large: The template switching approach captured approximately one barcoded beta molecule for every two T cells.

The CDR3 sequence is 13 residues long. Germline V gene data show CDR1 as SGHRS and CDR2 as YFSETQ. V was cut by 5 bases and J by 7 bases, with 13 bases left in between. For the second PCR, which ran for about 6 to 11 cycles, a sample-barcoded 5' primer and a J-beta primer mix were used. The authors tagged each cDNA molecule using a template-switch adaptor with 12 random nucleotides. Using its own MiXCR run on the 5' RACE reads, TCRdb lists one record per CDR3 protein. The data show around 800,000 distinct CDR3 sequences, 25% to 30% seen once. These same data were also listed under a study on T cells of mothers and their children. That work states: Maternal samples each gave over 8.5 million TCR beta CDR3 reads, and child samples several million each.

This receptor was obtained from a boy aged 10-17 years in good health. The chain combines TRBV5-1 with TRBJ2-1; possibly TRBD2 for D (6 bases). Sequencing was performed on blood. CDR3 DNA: TGCGCCAGCAGTTCGGGACTGTCTAATGAGCAGTTCTTC. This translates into CASSSGLSNEQFF.